This is a list of T cell receptor beta chains from one sample in a study of radiation and T cells in renal cell carcinoma. Sequencing was performed with immunoSEQ multiplex PCR; in TCRdb, only in-frame clones are kept and a portion is missing. The sample shows roughly 92,000 clones, about 79% of them seen only once. Sample: blood, taken from a patient whose treatment included radiotherapy and nephrectomy. These TCRs come from a man between 60 and 75 years old with renal cell carcinoma. The CDR3 runs from the conserved cysteine through the conserved F or W.

v_call: TRBV7-8; j_call: TRBJ1-4; cdr3_aa: CASSPRDRGLTNEKLFF
v_call: TRBV10-3; j_call: TRBJ2-7; cdr3_aa: CAIHRRDSDEQYF
v_call: TRBV29-1; j_call: TRBJ2-7; cdr3_aa: CSVEDSFGYEQYF
v_call: TRBV28; j_call: TRBJ2-1; cdr3_aa: CASSLWVGQGGSNEQFF
v_call: TRBV7-2; j_call: TRBJ2-4; cdr3_aa: CASSLDWTAGRSIQYF
v_call: TRBV6-5; j_call: TRBJ1-1; cdr3_aa: CASSYYRDTEAFF
v_call: TRBV7-6; j_call: TRBJ1-2; cdr3_aa: CASSLSARGVYNYGYTF
v_call: TRBV4-2; j_call: TRBJ1-3; cdr3_aa: CASSQEGEGSGNTIYF
v_call: TRBV28; j_call: TRBJ2-2; cdr3_aa: CASSRLDSDTGELFF
v_call: TRBV29-1; j_call: TRBJ2-5; cdr3_aa: CSVLPENQETQYF
v_call: TRBV6-6; j_call: TRBJ1-2; cdr3_aa: CASSLAANYGYTF
v_call: TRBV4-3; j_call: TRBJ1-2; cdr3_aa: CASSQEYTGYGYTF
v_call: TRBV18; j_call: TRBJ2-3; cdr3_aa: CASSPPARGSLDTQYF
v_call: TRBV11-3; j_call: TRBJ2-7; cdr3_aa: CASSSPGAGKLSYEQYF
v_call: TRBV19; j_call: TRBJ2-1; cdr3_aa: CASSVYRLAAPSTRSYNEQFF
v_call: TRBV15; j_call: TRBJ2-7; cdr3_aa: CATSRGFLRDSSYEQYF
v_call: TRBV7-9; j_call: TRBJ2-1; cdr3_aa: CASTGTINEQFF
v_call: TRBV18; j_call: TRBJ2-7; cdr3_aa: CASSPVAGVEEQYF
v_call: TRBV6-5; j_call: TRBJ1-3; cdr3_aa: CASSYSTNPGNTIYF
v_call: TRBV15; j_call: TRBJ2-7; cdr3_aa: CATSSGSYSYEQYF
v_call: TRBV5-1; j_call: TRBJ2-7; cdr3_aa: CASSLDRNYEQYF
v_call: TRBV11-2; j_call: TRBJ2-7; cdr3_aa: CASSFEQGTYEQYF
v_call: TRBV5-1; j_call: TRBJ2-1; cdr3_aa: CASSLRGEGYNEQFF
v_call: TRBV19; j_call: TRBJ2-7; cdr3_aa: CASSIRIAGDYEQYF
v_call: TRBV6-5; j_call: TRBJ1-1; cdr3_aa: CASSYHRVTEAFF
v_call: TRBV10-3; j_call: TRBJ1-1; cdr3_aa: CAIREHRDRDTEAFF
v_call: TRBV27; j_call: TRBJ2-1; cdr3_aa: CASSFSPATRGEQFF
v_call: TRBV30; j_call: TRBJ2-2; cdr3_aa: CAWRGERTGELFF
v_call: TRBV18; j_call: TRBJ2-7; cdr3_aa: CASSQDRGTYEQYF
v_call: TRBV6-5; j_call: TRBJ2-1; cdr3_aa: CASSSGTSGRREQFF
v_call: TRBV7-2; j_call: TRBJ2-1; cdr3_aa: CASRKGSGFSGNEQFF
v_call: TRBV4-2; j_call: TRBJ2-1; cdr3_aa: CASSQPSSGRDNEQFF
v_call: TRBV6-5; j_call: TRBJ1-1; cdr3_aa: CASRIRGANTEAFF
v_call: TRBV30; j_call: TRBJ1-2; cdr3_aa: CAWSENSNLGGYTF
v_call: TRBV6-1; j_call: TRBJ2-3; cdr3_aa: CASSQLGSTDTQYF
v_call: TRBV9; j_call: TRBJ2-2; cdr3_aa: CASSVASWNTGELFF
v_call: TRBV7-8; j_call: TRBJ2-2; cdr3_aa: CASSPYQRGTWRDGGELFF
v_call: TRBV28; j_call: TRBJ1-5; cdr3_aa: CSTGSGNQPQHF
v_call: TRBV29-1; j_call: TRBJ2-7; cdr3_aa: CSVCLWDRDYEQYF
v_call: TRBV19; j_call: TRBJ2-3; cdr3_aa: CASKKLAGGADTQYF
v_call: TRBV28; j_call: TRBJ1-2; cdr3_aa: CASSYRDIPNYGYTF